The 15 T cell receptor beta chains below were found in one sample sequenced in a study of tissue T cells after allogeneic stem cell transplantation. Method: immunoSEQ multiplex PCR; TCRdb's copy keeps in-frame clones and lacks some. The repertoire holds 20,000 to 30,000 clones, with more than 60% as singletons. This specimen consisted of tissue from the ileum, obtained at autopsy. Source of these receptors: a female donor over 55 with lung cancer.

V gene TRBV5-1 combines with J gene TRBJ2-3; 9 nucleotides align to TRBD1. After removal of 7 bases from V and 4 bases from J, the junction contained 7 bases not matched to a gene. Germline V lookup: CDR1 SGHRS, CDR2 YFSETQ. This CDR3 is 14 amino acids long. As DNA, the CDR3 is TGCGCCAGCGGAAGGGACAGGGAGGCAGATACGCAGTATTTT. Translation: CASGRDREADTQYF.

The chain joins TRBV4-2 to TRBJ1-6; tentatively, D is TRBD1 (5 bases). V lost 4 bases, J lost 4 bases, and 26 bases lay in between. The CDR3 covers 20 residues. CDR1 LGHNA and CDR2 YNFKEQ come from the germline V gene. CDR3 sequence reads: CASSPTLLSSGNRYNSPLHF. In nucleotides, the CDR3 is TGTGCCAGCAGCCCGACTCTACTATCATCAGGGAATCGGTATAATTCACCCCTCCACTTT.

The chain recombines TRBV4-2 with TRBJ2-6, with D unresolved. The CDR3 has 15 residues. CDR1 is LGHNA, CDR2 YNFKEQ, per germline. Trimming took 4 bases from V and 0 from J, leaving 7 bases between them. CDR3 nucleotide sequence: TGTGCCAGCAGCCCACCAGTCTCTGGGGCCAACGTCCTGACTTTC. Amino acid sequence: CASSPPVSGANVLTF.

This chain uses TRBV5-1 with TRBJ2-7; D not certain. The CDR3 totals 14 residues. The germline gives CDR1 SGHRS, CDR2 YFSETQ. V dropped 0 bases and J dropped 5 bases, with 12 bases sitting between them. The chain's CDR3 is CASSLVRAPDEQYF. CDR3 DNA: TGCGCCAGCAGCTTGGTACGGGCCCCCGACGAGCAGTACTTC. The full variable domain, its missing parts supplied by reference TRBV5-1 and TRBJ2-7, is KAGVTQTPRYLIKTRGQQVTLSCSPISGHRSVSWYQQTPGQGLQFLFEYFSETQRNKGNFPGRFSGRQFSNSRSEMNVSTLELGDSALYLCASSLVRAPDEQYFGPGTRLTVT.

This chain uses TRBV18 with TRBJ1-6; 8 bases agree with TRBD1. J was trimmed by 8 bases and V by 3 bases; bases with no gene match: 9. The CDR3 spans 16 residues. The V gene's germline CDR1 is KGHSH and CDR2 LQKENI. The CDR3 bases are TGTGCCAGCTCACCGGGACAGGCAGGCCTTGATTCACCCCTCCACTTT. As protein: CASSPGQAGLDSPLHF.

On this clone: Other DNA sequences in this sample translate to the same CDR3. The gene calls are TRBV7-9 and TRBJ1-6; tentative D call: TRBD1 (5 bases). Germline lookup yields CDR1 SEHNR and CDR2 FQNEAQ (reference sequence). The CDR3 consists of 16 residues. Trimming left V 5 bases short and J 0 bases short, with 11 bases between. CDR3 sequence: CASSPDRSSYNSPLHF. CDR3 sequence (DNA): TGTGCCAGCAGCCCAGACAGAAGCTCCTATAATTCACCCCTCCACTTT.

The chain employs TRBV19 and TRBJ2-7, with no clear D. Germline V gene sequence: CDR1 LNHDA, CDR2 SQIVND (reference sequence). The CDR3 contains 14 residues. The V end was cut by 3 bases, the J end by 3 bases, with 12 bases between. This CDR3 reads CASSISVTFYEQYF. CDR3 DNA: TGTGCCAGTAGTATTTCTGTCACTTTCTACGAGCAGTACTTC.

The rearrangement joins TRBV6-5 to TRBJ2-1; 9 bases align to TRBD2. Germline trimming cut 6 bases from V and 7 bases from J; bases unmatched to any gene: 10. The CDR3 runs 15 residues. CDR1 is MNHEY, CDR2 SVGAGI, per germline. CDR3 in amino acids: CASRGAGGNKNEQFF. CDR3 nucleotide sequence: TGTGCCAGCAGAGGGGCGGGAGGGAATAAAAATGAGCAGTTCTTC.

The chain joins TRBV4-3 to TRBJ2-1, with a possible D match to TRBD1 (5 bases). CDR1 is LGHNA and CDR2 is YSLEER in the germline V gene. The CDR3 sequence is 16 residues long. Trimming took off 0 bases at V and 4 bases at J, with 13 bases between the two ends. The CDR3 sequence: CASSQEIQGWYNEQFF. CDR3 bases: TGCGCCAGCAGCCAAGAAATTCAGGGTTGGTACAATGAGCAGTTCTTC.

CDR3: CASSQLEGMHLYGYTF. The CDR3 DNA is TGTGCCAGCAGCCAACTCGAGGGCATGCACCTCTATGGCTACACCTTC. V usage is TRBV3-1 (or the pseudogene TRBV3-2) and J usage is TRBJ1-2; D ambiguous. Germline V gene lookup returns CDR1 LGHDT and CDR2 YNNKEL (reference sequence). Trimming removed 2 bases at V and 4 bases at J, with 17 bases between. The CDR3 length is 16 residues.

This clone has just a few counts. V is TRBV2 and J is TRBJ1-5; TRBD1 might be the D (5 bases). The V and J ends lost 7 bases and 7 bases respectively, with 20 bases between them. The germline V gene encodes CDR1 SNHLY and CDR2 FYNNEI. There are 15 residues in the CDR3. The CDR3 spells CASTSEGSEGQPQHF. CDR3 sequence (DNA): TGTGCCAGCACCTCTGAGGGATCTGAGGGGCAGCCCCAGCATTTT.

This sequence joins TRBV2 and TRBJ1-4; 7 bases map to TRBD1. The V segment lost 6 bases and the J segment 8 bases; nucleotides outside the gene matches: 12. The CDR3 loop spans 15 amino acids. Germline CDR1 reads SNHLY; CDR2 reads FYNNEI. The CDR3 sequence: CASRIRQGTSEKLFF. The CDR3 DNA reads TGTGCCAGCAGGATTAGACAGGGTACTTCCGAAAAACTGTTTTTT.

This clone was observed a single time. This sequence joins TRBV6-2 or TRBV6-3 and TRBJ2-7; TRBD1 matches 10 bases. This CDR3 is 15 amino acids long. Germline V lookup: CDR1 MNHEY, CDR2 SVGEGT. With 0 bases clipped from V and 3 bases from J, the junction kept 2 bases outside the gene matches. CDR3 coding DNA: TGTGCCAGCAGTTACTCGACAGGGGGCATCTACGAGCAGTACTTC. It is translated as CASSYSTGGIYEQYF.

The chain uses TRBV27 and TRBJ1-2; D remains unclear. The V and J ends lost 4 bases and 5 bases respectively, with 11 bases between them. Germline V gene sequence: CDR1 MNHEY, CDR2 SMNVEV (reference sequence). The CDR3 consists of 13 residues. CDR3 bases: TGTGCCAGCAGTTCATGGACCGAGTATGGCTACACCTTC. Encoded protein: CASSSWTEYGYTF.

The chain links TRBV4-3 to TRBJ1-2, with no clear D. CDR1 is LGHNA, CDR2 YSLEER, per germline. The V end was cut by 0 bases, the J end by 4 bases, with 12 bases between. The CDR3 covers 15 residues. CDR3 loop: CASSQEAGWSYGYTF. CDR3 bases: TGCGCCAGCAGCCAAGAGGCGGGTTGGTCCTATGGCTACACCTTC.